This is a list of T cell receptor beta chains from one sample in a study of naive and memory T cell subsets. TCRdb reprocessed the 5' RACE reads via MiXCR and lists one record per CDR3 protein. The table lists about 62,000 distinct CDR3 sequences, less than 10% of them singletons. The receptors derive from a female donor in good health. CDR3s include the opening cysteine and the closing phenylalanine or tryptophan. A D gene is named only where the DNA matches it firmly. Clone sizes are given selectively: once, few, many, or a class where the clone is expanded.

d_gene	v_gene	j_gene	abundance	CDR3aa	CDR3nt
-	TRBV14	TRBJ2-1	-	CASRGRDSIYNEQFF	TGTGCCAGCCGAGGAAGAGACAGCATATACAATGAGCAGTTCTTC
-	TRBV12-3/TRBV12-4	TRBJ2-7	-	CASSPRDPPYEQYF	TGTGCCAGCAGCCCCAGGGACCCCCCCTACGAGCAGTACTTC
TRBD2	TRBV7-6	TRBJ2-2	few	CASSSVAGVPRGELFF	TGTGCCAGCAGCTCCGTAGCGGGAGTCCCCCGAGGGGAGCTGTTTTTT
TRBD2	TRBV3-1	TRBJ2-6	-	CASSRPSGGAGANVLTF	TGTGCCAGCAGCCGTCCTAGCGGGGGGGCTGGGGCCAACGTCCTGACTTTC
TRBD1	TRBV15	TRBJ2-1	-	CATSSYRDRGSNEQFF	TGTGCCACCAGCAGCTACCGGGACAGGGGGTCCAATGAGCAGTTCTTC
-	TRBV29-1	TRBJ1-2	many	CSVVWDGSYGYTF	TGCAGCGTTGTGTGGGATGGAAGCTATGGCTACACCTTC
-	TRBV12-3/TRBV12-4	TRBJ1-4	-	CASSPPGGTEKLFF	TGTGCCAGCAGTCCCCCGGGAGGGACTGAAAAACTGTTTTTT
TRBD2	TRBV20-1	TRBJ2-7	many	CSAEGLAAYEQYF	TGCAGTGCCGAGGGACTAGCGGCCTACGAGCAGTACTTC
TRBD1	TRBV7-2	TRBJ2-1	few	CASSLVQGANEQFF	TGTGCCAGCAGCCTCGTTCAGGGGGCGAATGAGCAGTTCTTC
-	TRBV20-1	TRBJ1-5	many	CSARVSANQPQHF	TGCAGTGCTAGAGTTTCAGCGAATCAGCCCCAGCATTTT
TRBD2	TRBV20-1	TRBJ2-3	-	CSAKKTSGSPDTQYF	TGCAGTGCTAAGAAGACTAGCGGGAGTCCAGATACGCAGTATTTT
-	TRBV20-1	TRBJ1-4	many	CSASQEGRKLFF	TGCAGTGCTTCCCAGGAGGGGCGAAAACTGTTTTTT
-	TRBV30	TRBJ2-5	-	CAWAKQGRETQYF	TGTGCCTGGGCAAAGCAGGGAAGGGAGACCCAGTACTTC
-	TRBV20-1	TRBJ2-1	few	CSAEKSGNNEQFF	TGCAGTGCAGAAAAGAGTGGGAACAATGAGCAGTTCTTC
-	TRBV13	TRBJ1-1	many	CASSPEDELRAFF	TGTGCCAGCAGCCCCGAAGATGAGCTGAGAGCTTTCTTT
-	TRBV28	TRBJ2-5	few	CASSRGGLETQYF	TGTGCCAGCAGTCGAGGGGGACTTGAGACCCAGTACTTC
TRBD2	TRBV7-9	TRBJ2-1	-	CASSFTGTRNEQFF	TGTGCCAGCAGCTTTACCGGGACTAGGAATGAGCAGTTCTTC
-	TRBV29-1	TRBJ1-1	many	CSVARHRQAKENEAFF	TGCAGCGTTGCCCGCCATAGACAAGCTAAGGAGAATGAAGCTTTCTTT
TRBD1	TRBV18	TRBJ2-2	few	CASSPHARGWKTGELFF	TGTGCCAGCTCACCGCACGCCAGGGGGTGGAAGACCGGGGAGCTGTTTTTT
-	TRBV5-1	TRBJ1-1	-	CASSLARGMNTEAFF	TGCGCCAGCAGCTTGGCCAGAGGGATGAACACTGAAGCTTTCTTT
-	TRBV12-3/TRBV12-4	TRBJ2-3	few	CASSFGPQGDTQYF	TGTGCCAGCAGTTTCGGGCCCCAAGGGGATACGCAGTATTTT
-	TRBV12-3/TRBV12-4	TRBJ1-1	few	CASSLWSGGPEAFF	TGTGCCAGCAGTTTATGGTCCGGGGGCCCTGAAGCTTTCTTT
TRBD1	TRBV12-3/TRBV12-4	TRBJ2-5	few	CASRRQGSETQYF	TGTGCCAGCAGACGACAGGGGTCAGAGACCCAGTACTTC
TRBD2	TRBV25-1	TRBJ2-7	few	CASSDPWASGAYEQYF	TGTGCCAGCAGTGACCCGTGGGCTAGCGGGGCCTACGAGCAGTACTTC
TRBD1	TRBV27	TRBJ1-6	few	CASRGTGGGSPLHF	TGTGCCAGCAGAGGGACAGGGGGCGGTTCACCCCTCCACTTT
-	TRBV29-1	TRBJ1-1	many	CSGSWGTEAFF	TGCAGCGGGAGTTGGGGCACTGAAGCTTTCTTT
-	TRBV24-1	TRBJ2-6	-	CATSDYRSSGANVLTF	TGTGCCACCAGTGATTACAGGAGCTCTGGGGCCAACGTCCTGACTTTC
TRBD1	TRBV19	TRBJ2-7	-	CASDRGEGGNEQYF	TGTGCCAGTGATAGAGGTGAAGGGGGCAACGAGCAGTACTTC
-	TRBV19	TRBJ2-2	-	CATPGLGGGELFF	TGTGCCACCCCCGGGCTAGGGGGCGGGGAGCTGTTTTTT
-	TRBV5-1	TRBJ1-2	few	CASSVGNLHYTF	TGCGCCAGCAGCGTCGGGAACCTCCACTACACCTTC
-	TRBV19	TRBJ2-1	few	CASSIRDLPTSEQFF	TGTGCCAGTAGTATACGGGACTTACCTACAAGTGAGCAGTTCTTC
TRBD2	TRBV6-5	TRBJ2-1	many	CASSPRLAGGPGFHNEQFF	TGTGCCAGCAGCCCTCGACTAGCGGGGGGGCCAGGTTTTCACAATGAGCAGTTCTTC
TRBD2	TRBV5-4	TRBJ2-7	few	CASSHILAASYEQYF	TGTGCCAGCAGCCACATTCTAGCGGCATCCTACGAGCAGTACTTC
-	TRBV25-1	TRBJ2-5	-	CASSDHPQETQYF	TGTGCCAGCAGTGACCATCCTCAAGAGACCCAGTACTTC
-	TRBV5-1	TRBJ2-7	-	CASRTRGKDYEQYF	TGCGCCAGCAGAACGAGGGGGAAGGACTACGAGCAGTACTTC
TRBD2	TRBV20-1	TRBJ2-1	many	CSARGPEGLAGNEQFF	TGCAGTGCTAGAGGGCCCGAAGGACTAGCGGGTAATGAGCAGTTCTTC
TRBD2	TRBV4-1	TRBJ2-1	few	CASSLIAGARLITYNEQFF	TGCGCCAGCAGCCTTATAGCGGGAGCAAGGCTAATTACCTACAATGAGCAGTTCTTC